This T cell receptor beta chain came from a study of blood T cell repertoires in COVID-19. Study-wide context: COVID-19 samples from acute and convalescent phases originated in the United States, Italy and Spain. T cells, B-cell-depleted T cells, or PBMCs provided the cDNA or gDNA that served as material.

The authors' processing: Estimates of nucleated cell counts were drawn from the amplification of reference gene primers. Here immunoSEQ multiplex PCR was the method, and the copy in TCRdb shows in-frame clones only, minus some. V and J calls plus clone size are reproduced from that table; the DNA served to infer D and trimming. The table includes about 150,000 clones, 65% to 90% detected once. With regard to this clone: This CDR3 is also generated by other DNA sequences in the sample.

Followed over time, Seattle patients had been enrolled while infection was active. The clonotype originates from a woman in her fifties or sixties with COVID-19, enrolled during active disease. Sequencing was carried out using peripheral blood.

The CDR3 spells CASSRQGSNQPQHF. The CDR3, as DNA: TGTGCCAGCAGCCGGCAGGGAAGCAATCAGCCCCAGCATTTT. This chain connects TRBV7-8 to TRBJ1-5; D possibly corresponds to TRBD1 (5 bases). This CDR3 is built from 14 residues. The germline gives CDR1 SGHVS, CDR2 FQNEAQ. V lost 5 bases and J 1 base, leaving 9 bases between the germline ends.